The following is a T cell receptor beta chain sequence with its context. Its antigen specificity is not known. Per-nucleotide qualities are absent, and no much larger clonotype sits a single base away. The label giving this sample's treatment or condition can be read as: 15 to 20 received Ad26.COV2.S at low or high dose, single or two shots; a few received placebo; per-sample allocation not given. Repertoires of vaccine and placebo recipients were sequenced from samples collected on day 63 after the first injection. Cohort 1b enrolled about two dozen adults aged 18-55 years at a single site in Boston, USA, between 29 July and 7 August 2020. Ad26.COV2.S consisted of a replication-incompetent adenovirus type 26 vector by which a prefusion-stabilized SARS-CoV-2 spike protein from the original Wuhan strain was expressed. The immunoSEQ Assay was the method used to sequence TCRbeta CDR3 regions. After extraction, genomic DNA underwent amplification by bias-controlled multiplex PCR, followed by high-throughput sequencing. Turning to the authors' computational methods: To quantify the absolute abundance of every unique TCRbeta CDR3 region, sequences were collapsed and filtered. T cell fraction was estimated by normalizing TCRbeta template counts to usable DNA, which was measured by amplifying reference genes present in all nucleated cells. Repertoire TCRs were annotated as SARS-CoV-2-specific when V gene, CDR3 amino acid sequence and J gene were exactly matched to a known reactive TCR set. The reference SARS-CoV-2 TCR set came from MIRA and was filtered for enrichment in COVID-19-positive ImmuneCODE repertoires, removing public or cross-reactive TCRs. Using the MIRA antigens, annotated TCRs were further analysed by specific ORF or by position within an ORF. Breadth was defined as annotated unique rearrangements over total unique productive rearrangements; depth was the summed frequency of those rearrangements. Two-sided Wilcoxon rank-sum tests were applied when comparing TCR breadth between groups. TCRdb obtained this table from immuneACCESS and retained in-frame rearrangements with V and J assigned. These tables miss some clones; where compared with another copy, unresolved V genes account for less than half of the shortfall, and the remainder is unexplained. V and J calls and clone size follow that table, whereas D and trimming were derived from the DNA. The sample yields hundreds of thousands of clones; 75% to 90% were counted once. The biggest ten clones account for around 11% of the sample.

This sample is part of a study of Ad26.COV2.S vaccination and SARS-CoV-2 variants (dated by TCRdb to about 2021). Describing the broader study: Donors in the vaccine arm were drawn from COV1001, a phase I-IIa trial of Ad26.COV2.S in healthy adults that was multicentre, randomized, double-blind and placebo-controlled. Ad26.COV2.S was administered intramuscularly at 5 x 10^10 or 1 x 10^11 viral particles, either as a single shot or as two shots given 56 days apart. Sequencing of the TCRbeta repertoire served to evaluate the specificity and breadth of SARS-CoV-2-reactive T cell receptors following Ad26.COV2.S vaccination. A total of 32 samples were included in the TCR-sequenced set, comprising 19 Ad26.COV2.S vaccine recipients, 5 placebo recipients and 8 SARS-CoV-2 convalescent individuals. Participants in the trial were split at random into five groups of five each, receiving low-dose or high-dose Ad26.COV2.S once or twice, or else placebo on both occasions. Throughout the experiments and outcome assessment, investigators stayed blinded to trial group allocation.

V loses 1 base at its end and J loses 11 bases; junction bases beyond the gene matches: 5. The CDR3 measures 14 amino acids from cysteine to phenylalanine. Solely the CDR3 DNA is kept, with 42 bases framed from the first base. The germline V gene supplies CDR1 SGHTA and CDR2 FQGNSA. Study-wide conclusions, independent of this receptor: After vaccination, substantial breadth of spike-specific CD8+ and CD4+ T cell responses was reported. It was noted by the authors that total T cell responses may have been underestimated by the TCR breadth and depth analyses. Spike-specific TCR breadth was higher in Ad26.COV2.S recipients than in placebo recipients (P = 0.0014). The study was not powered to compare responses between vaccine doses or regimens. Comparable non-spike TCR breadth was observed between vaccine and placebo recipients, consistent with only spike being contained in the vaccine.

The chain was built from TRBV7-2 and TRBJ1-6; 7 bases in the middle match TRBD1. The sequence derives from a person aged 18 to 59 who received the Ad26.COV2.S COVID-19 vaccine or a placebo. Sequenced material: peripheral blood, taken in a trial of Ad26.COV2.S vaccine versus placebo. The nucleotide sequence reads as follows: TGTGCCAGCAGCTTAGTACAGGGGAATACACCCCTCCACTTT. Its protein reads: CASSLVQGNTPLHF.